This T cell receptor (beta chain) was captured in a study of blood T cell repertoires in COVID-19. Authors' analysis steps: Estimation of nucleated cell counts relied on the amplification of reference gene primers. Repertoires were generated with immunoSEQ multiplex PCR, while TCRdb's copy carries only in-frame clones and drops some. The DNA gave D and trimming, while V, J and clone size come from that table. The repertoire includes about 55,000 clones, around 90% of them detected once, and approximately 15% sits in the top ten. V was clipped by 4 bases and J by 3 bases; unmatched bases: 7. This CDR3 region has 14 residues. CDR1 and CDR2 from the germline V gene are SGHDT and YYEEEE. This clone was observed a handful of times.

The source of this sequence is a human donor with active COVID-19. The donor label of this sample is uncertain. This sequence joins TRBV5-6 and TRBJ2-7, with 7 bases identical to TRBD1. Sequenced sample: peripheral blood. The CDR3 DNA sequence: TGTGCCAGCAGCCCAGACAGGGCGCTCTACGAGCAGTACTTC. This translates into CASSPDRALYEQYF. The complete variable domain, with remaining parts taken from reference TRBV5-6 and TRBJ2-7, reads DAGVTQSPTHLIKTRGQQVTLRCSPKSGHDTVSWYQQALGQGPQFIFQYYEEEERQRGNFPDRFSGHQFPNYSSELNVNALLLGDSALYLCASSPDRALYEQYFGPGTRLTVT.